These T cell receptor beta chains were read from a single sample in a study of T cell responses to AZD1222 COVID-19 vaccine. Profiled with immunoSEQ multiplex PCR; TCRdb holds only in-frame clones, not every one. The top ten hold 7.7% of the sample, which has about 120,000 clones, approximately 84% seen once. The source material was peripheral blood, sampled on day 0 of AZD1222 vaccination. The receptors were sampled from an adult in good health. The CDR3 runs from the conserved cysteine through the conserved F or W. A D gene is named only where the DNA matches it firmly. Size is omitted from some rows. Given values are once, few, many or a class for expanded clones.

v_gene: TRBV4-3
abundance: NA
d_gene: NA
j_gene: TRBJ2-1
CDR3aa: CASSHQGGNEQFF
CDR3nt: TGCGCCAGCAGCCATCAGGGGGGCAATGAGCAGTTCTTC

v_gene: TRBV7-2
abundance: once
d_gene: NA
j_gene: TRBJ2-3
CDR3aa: CASSQRGWGTDTQYF
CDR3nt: TGTGCCAGCAGCCAGAGGGGTTGGGGCACAGATACGCAGTATTTT

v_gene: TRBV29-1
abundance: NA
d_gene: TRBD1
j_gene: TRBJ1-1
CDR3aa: CSAGQNSMNTEAFF
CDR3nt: TGCAGCGCGGGACAGAATTCAATGAACACTGAAGCTTTCTTT

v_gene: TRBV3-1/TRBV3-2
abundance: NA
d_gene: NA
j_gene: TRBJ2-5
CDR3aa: CASSQRTASETQYF
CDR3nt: TGTGCCAGCAGCCAACGGACTGCTTCGGAGACCCAGTACTTC

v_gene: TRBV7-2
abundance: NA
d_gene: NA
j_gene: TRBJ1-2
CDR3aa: CASSLAHSNYGYTF
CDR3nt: TGTGCCAGCAGCTTAGCGCACAGTAACTATGGCTACACCTTC

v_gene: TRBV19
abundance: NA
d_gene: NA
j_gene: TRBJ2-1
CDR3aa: CASSIGSNEQFF
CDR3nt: TGTGCCAGTAGTATAGGGAGCAATGAGCAGTTCTTC

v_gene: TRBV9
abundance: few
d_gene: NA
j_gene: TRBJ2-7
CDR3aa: CASSVTPSGGDYEQYF
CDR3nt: TGTGCCAGCAGCGTAACCCCCAGTGGCGGGGACTACGAGCAGTACTTC

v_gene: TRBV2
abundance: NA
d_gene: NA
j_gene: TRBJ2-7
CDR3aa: CASRTESYEQYF
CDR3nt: TGTGCCAGCAGAACAGAGTCCTACGAGCAGTACTTC

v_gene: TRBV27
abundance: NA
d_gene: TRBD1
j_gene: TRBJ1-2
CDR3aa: CASSRSGTGFGYTF
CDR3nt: TGTGCCAGCAGTCGCTCCGGGACAGGGTTTGGCTACACCTTC

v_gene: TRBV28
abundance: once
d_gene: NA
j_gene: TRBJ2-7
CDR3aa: CASSLDMDEQYF
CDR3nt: TGTGCCAGCAGTCTTGACATGGACGAGCAGTACTTC

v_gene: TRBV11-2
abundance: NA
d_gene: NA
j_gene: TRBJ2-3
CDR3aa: CASSLQGMMDTQYF
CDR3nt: TGTGCCAGCAGCTTACAGGGTATGATGGATACGCAGTATTTT

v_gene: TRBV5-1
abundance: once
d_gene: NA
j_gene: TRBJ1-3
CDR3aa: CASSLGGNTIYF
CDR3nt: TGCGCCAGCAGCTTGGGAGGAAACACCATATATTTT

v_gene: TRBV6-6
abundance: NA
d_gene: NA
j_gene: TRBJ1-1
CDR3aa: CASSTQRSEAFF
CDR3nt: TGTGCCAGCAGTACCCAACGTTCTGAAGCTTTCTTT

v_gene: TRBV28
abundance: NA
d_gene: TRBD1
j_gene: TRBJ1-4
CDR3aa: CASSDPGTGDEKLFF
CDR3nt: TGTGCCAGCAGCGACCCCGGGACAGGGGACGAAAAACTGTTTTTT

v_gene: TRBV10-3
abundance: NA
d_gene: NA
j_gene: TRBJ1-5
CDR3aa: CAISERRDSNQPQHF
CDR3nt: TGTGCCATCAGTGAGAGGAGGGATAGCAATCAGCCCCAGCATTTT

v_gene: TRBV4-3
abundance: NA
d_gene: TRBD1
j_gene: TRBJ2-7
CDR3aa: CASSQEPGQGYEQYF
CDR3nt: TGCGCCAGCAGCCAAGAACCCGGACAGGGCTACGAGCAGTACTTC

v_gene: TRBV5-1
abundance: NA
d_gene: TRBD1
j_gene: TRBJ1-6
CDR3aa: CASSPGQTQSPLHF
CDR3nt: TGCGCCAGCAGCCCGGGACAGACCCAATCACCCCTCCACTTT

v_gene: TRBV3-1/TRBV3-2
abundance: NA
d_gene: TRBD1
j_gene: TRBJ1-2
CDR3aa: CASSFWTGGGYTF
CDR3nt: TGTGCCAGCAGCTTCTGGACAGGCGGTGGCTACACCTTC

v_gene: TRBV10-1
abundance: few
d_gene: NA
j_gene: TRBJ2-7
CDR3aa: CASSESGSLAYEQYF
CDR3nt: TGCGCCAGCAGTGAGTCGGGGTCCCTGGCCTACGAGCAGTACTTC

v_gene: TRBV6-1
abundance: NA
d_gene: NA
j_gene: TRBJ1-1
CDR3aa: CASSDWGGTEAFF
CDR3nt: TGTGCCAGCAGTGATTGGGGGGGCACTGAAGCTTTCTTT

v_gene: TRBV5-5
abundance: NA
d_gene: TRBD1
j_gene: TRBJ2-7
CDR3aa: CASSLQGAPSRDEQYF
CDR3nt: TGTGCCAGCAGCTTACAGGGGGCCCCCAGTAGGGACGAGCAGTACTTC

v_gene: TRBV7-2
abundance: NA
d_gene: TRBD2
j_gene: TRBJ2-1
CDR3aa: CASSPRTSGRNEQFF
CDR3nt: TGTGCCAGCAGCCCCCGGACTAGCGGGAGAAATGAGCAGTTCTTC

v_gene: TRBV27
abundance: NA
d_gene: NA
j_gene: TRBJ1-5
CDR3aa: CASSLTWGSNQPQHF
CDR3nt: TGTGCCAGCAGTTTAACCTGGGGCAGCAATCAGCCCCAGCATTTT

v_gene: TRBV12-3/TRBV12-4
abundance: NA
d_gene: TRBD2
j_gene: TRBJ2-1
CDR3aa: CATLAGGHNEQFF
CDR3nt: TGTGCCACCTTAGCGGGGGGGCACAATGAGCAGTTCTTC

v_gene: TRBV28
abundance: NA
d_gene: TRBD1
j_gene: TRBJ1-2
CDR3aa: CASSPPDRVYGYTF
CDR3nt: TGTGCCAGCAGTCCTCCCGACAGGGTCTATGGCTACACCTTC

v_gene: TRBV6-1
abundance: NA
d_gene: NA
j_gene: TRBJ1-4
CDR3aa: CASSEGFGNEKLFF
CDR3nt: TGTGCCAGCAGTGAGGGGTTCGGGAATGAAAAACTGTTTTTT

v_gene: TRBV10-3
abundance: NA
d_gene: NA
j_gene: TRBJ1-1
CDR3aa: CAISDPTEKDTEAFF
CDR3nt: TGTGCCATCAGTGACCCGACAGAAAAGGACACTGAAGCTTTCTTT

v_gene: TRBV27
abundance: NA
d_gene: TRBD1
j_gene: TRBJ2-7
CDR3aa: CASGLARDRAYEQYF
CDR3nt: TGTGCCAGCGGACTGGCCCGGGACAGGGCTTACGAGCAGTACTTC

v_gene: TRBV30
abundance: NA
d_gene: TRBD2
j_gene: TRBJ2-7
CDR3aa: CAWSQGTSGIGYEQYF
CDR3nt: TGTGCCTGGAGTCAGGGGACTAGCGGGATCGGGTACGAGCAGTACTTC

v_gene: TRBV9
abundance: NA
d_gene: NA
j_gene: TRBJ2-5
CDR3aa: CASSVGGGGRETQYF
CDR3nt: TGTGCCAGCAGCGTAGGAGGAGGGGGGAGGGAGACCCAGTACTTC

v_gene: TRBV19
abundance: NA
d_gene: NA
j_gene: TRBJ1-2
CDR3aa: CAGRGVNYGYTF
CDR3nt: TGTGCCGGCCGGGGGGTGAACTATGGCTACACCTTC